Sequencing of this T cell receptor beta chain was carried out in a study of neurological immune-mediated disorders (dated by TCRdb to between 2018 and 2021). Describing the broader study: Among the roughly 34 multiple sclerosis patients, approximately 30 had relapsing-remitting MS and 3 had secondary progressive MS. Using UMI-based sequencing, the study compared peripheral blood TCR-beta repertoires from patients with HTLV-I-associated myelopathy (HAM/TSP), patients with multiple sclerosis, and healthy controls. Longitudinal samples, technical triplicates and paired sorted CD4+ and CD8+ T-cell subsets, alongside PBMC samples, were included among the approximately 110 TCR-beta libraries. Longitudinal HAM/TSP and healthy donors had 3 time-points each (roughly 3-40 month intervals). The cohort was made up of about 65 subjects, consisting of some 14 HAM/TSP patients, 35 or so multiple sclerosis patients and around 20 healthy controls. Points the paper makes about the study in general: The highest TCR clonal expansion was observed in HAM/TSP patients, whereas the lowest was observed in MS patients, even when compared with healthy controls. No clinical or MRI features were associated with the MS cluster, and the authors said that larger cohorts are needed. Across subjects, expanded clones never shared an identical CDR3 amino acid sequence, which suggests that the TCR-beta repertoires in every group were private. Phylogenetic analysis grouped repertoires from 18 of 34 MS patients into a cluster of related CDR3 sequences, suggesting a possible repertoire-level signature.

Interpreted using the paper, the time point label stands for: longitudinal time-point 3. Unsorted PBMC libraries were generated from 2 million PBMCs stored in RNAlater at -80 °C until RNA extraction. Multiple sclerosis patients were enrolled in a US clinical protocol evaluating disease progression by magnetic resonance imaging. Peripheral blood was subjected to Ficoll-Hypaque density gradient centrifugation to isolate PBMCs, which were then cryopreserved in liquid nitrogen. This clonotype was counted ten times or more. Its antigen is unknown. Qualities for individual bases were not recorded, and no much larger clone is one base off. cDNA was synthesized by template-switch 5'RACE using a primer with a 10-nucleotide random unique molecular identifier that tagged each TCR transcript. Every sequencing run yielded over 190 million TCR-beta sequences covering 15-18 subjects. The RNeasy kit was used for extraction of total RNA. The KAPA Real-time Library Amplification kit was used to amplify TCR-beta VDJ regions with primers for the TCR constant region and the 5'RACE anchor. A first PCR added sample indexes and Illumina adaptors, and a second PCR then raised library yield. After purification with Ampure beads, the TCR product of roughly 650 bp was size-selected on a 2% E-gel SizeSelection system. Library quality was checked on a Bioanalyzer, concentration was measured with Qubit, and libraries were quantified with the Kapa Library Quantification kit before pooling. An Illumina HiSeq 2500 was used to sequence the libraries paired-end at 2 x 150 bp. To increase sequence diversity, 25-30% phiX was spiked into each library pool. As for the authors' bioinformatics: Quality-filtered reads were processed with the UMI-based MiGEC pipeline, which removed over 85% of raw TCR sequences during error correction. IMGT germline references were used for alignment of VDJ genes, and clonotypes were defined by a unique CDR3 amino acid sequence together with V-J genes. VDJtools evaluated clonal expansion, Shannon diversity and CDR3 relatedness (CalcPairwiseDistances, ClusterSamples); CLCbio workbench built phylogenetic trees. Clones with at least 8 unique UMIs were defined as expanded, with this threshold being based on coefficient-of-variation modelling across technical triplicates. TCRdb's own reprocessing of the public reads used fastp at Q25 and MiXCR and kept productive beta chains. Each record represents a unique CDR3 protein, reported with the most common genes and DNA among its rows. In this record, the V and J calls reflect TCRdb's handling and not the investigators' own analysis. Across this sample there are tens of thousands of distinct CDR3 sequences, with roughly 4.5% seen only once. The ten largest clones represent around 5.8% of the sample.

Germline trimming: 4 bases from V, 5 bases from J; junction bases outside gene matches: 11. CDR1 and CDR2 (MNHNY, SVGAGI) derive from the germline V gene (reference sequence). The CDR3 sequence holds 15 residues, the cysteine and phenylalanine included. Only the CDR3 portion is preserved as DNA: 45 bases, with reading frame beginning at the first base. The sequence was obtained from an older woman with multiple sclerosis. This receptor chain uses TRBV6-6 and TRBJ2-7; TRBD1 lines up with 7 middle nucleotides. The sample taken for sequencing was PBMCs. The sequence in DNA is TGTGCCAGCAGTTCCGACAGGGAAAATCATGACGAGCAGTACTTC. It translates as CASSSDRENHDEQYF.